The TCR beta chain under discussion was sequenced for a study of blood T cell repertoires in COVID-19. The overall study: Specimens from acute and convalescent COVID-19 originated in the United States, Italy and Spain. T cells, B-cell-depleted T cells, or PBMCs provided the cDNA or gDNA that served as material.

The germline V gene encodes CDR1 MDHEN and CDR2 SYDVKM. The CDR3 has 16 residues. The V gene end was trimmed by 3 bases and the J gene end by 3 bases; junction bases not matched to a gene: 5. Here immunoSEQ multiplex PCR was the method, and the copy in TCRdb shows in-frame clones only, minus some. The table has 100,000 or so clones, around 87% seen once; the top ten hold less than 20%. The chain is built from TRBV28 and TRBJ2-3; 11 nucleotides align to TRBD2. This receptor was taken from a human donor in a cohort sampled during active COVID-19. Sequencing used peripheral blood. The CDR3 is CASSFLAGGDTDTQYF. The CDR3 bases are TGTGCCAGCAGTTTCCTAGCGGGAGGAGATACAGATACGCAGTATTTT. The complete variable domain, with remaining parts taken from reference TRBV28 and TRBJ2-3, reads DVKVTQSSRYLVKRTGEKVFLECVQDMDHENMFWYRQDPGLGLRLIYFSYDVKMKEKGDIPEGYSVSREKKERFSLILESASTNQTSMYLCASSFLAGGDTDTQYFGPGTRLTVL.